This T cell receptor beta chain is from a study of chemoradiotherapy in HPV16-positive cancers. Clones were read by immunoSEQ multiplex PCR, and TCRdb kept only the in-frame ones, dropping some. Of 6,000 to 9,000 clones in the sample, roughly 85% were seen once. CDR1 and CDR2 (germline): SGHTA, FQGNSA. The CDR3 loop spans 14 amino acids. Deletions cut 5 bases from V and 3 bases from J, with 14 bases between. This specimen was acquired from a patient who underwent chemoradiotherapy. The clonotype comes from a human donor with HPV-associated anogenital cancer. The chain couples TRBV7-2 to TRBJ2-7, with D unclear. CDR3 nucleotide sequence: TGTGCCAGCAGCCAAATGAGGTTCGGCTACGAGCAGTACTTC. This translates into CASSQMRFGYEQYF. Complete variable domain (other parts from reference TRBV7-2 and TRBJ2-7): GAGVSQSPSNKVTEKGKDVELRCDPISGHTALYWYRQSLGQGLEFLIYFQGNSAPDKSGLPSDRFSAERTGGSVSTLTIQRTQQEDSAVYLCASSQMRFGYEQYFGPGTRLTVT.